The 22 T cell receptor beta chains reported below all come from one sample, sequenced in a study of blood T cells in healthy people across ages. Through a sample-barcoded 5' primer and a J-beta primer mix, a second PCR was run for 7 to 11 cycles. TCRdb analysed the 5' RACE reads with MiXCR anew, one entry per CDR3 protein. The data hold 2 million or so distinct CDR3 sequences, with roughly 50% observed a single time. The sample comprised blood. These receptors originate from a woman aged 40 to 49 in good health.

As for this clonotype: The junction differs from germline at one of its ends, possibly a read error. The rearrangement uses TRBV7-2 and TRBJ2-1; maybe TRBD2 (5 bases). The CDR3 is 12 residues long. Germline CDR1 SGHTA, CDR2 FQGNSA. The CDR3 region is CAGSSSRVEQFF. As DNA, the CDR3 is TGTGCCGGCAGCTCCTCGAGGGTAGAGCAGTTCTTC.

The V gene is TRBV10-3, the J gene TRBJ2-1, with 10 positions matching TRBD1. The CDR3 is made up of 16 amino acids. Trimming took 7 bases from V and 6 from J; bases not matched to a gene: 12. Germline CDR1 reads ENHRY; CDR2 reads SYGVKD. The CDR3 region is CAITLDRGGHGNEQFF. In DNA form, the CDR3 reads TGTGCCATCACCCTGGACAGGGGGGGGCATGGCAATGAGCAGTTCTTC.

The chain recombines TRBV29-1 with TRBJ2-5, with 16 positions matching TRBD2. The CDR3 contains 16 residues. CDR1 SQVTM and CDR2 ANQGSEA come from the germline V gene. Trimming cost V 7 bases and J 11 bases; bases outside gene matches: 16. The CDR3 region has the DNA TGCAGCGGGGGACTAGCGGGGGGGGTTGGCCCCAATGAGCAGTACTTC. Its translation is CSGGLAGGVGPNEQYF.

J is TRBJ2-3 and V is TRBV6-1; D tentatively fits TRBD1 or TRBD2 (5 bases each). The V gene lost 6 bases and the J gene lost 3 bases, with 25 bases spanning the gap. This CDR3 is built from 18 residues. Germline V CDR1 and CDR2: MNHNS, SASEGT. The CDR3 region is CASSQLGIGRDQTDTQYF. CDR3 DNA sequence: TGTGCCAGCAGCCAACTCGGGATAGGCAGGGATCAAACAGATACGCAGTATTTT.

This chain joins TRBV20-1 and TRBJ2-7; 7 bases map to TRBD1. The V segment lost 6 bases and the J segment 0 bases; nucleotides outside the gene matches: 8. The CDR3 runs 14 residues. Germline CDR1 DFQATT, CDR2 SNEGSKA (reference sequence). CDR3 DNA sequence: TGCAGTGCAAAGGGACAGCAATACTCCTACGAGCAGTACTTC. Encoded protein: CSAKGQQYSYEQYF.

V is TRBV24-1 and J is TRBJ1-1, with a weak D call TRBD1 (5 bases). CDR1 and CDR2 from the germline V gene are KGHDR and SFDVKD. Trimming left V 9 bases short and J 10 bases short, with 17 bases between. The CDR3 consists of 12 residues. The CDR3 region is CATRAPAGPAFF. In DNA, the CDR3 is TGTGCCACCCGCGCTCCGGCGGGACCAGCTTTCTTT.

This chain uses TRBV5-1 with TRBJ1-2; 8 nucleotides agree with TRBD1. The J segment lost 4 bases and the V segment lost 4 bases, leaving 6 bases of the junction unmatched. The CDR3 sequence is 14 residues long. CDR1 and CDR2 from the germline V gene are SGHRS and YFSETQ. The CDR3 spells CASSTRQGSYGYTF. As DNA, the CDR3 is TGCGCCAGCAGCACCCGACAGGGGAGCTATGGCTACACCTTC.

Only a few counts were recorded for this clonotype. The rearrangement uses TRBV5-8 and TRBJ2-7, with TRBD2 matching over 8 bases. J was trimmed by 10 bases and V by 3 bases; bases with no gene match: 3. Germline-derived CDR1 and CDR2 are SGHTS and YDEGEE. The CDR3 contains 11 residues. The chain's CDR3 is CASSWTSSQYF. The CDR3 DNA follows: TGTGCCAGCAGCTGGACTAGCTCCCAGTACTTC.

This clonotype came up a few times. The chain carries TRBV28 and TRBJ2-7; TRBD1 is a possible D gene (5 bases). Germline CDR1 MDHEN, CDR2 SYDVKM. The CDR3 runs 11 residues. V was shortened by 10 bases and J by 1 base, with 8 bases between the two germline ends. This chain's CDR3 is CATDRSYEQYF. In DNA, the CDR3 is TGTGCCACTGACAGATCCTACGAGCAGTACTTC. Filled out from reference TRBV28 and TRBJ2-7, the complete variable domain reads DVKVTQSSRYLVKRTGEKVFLECVQDMDHENMFWYRQDPGLGLRLIYFSYDVKMKEKGDIPEGYSVSREKKERFSLILESASTNQTSMYLCATDRSYEQYFGPGTRLTVT.

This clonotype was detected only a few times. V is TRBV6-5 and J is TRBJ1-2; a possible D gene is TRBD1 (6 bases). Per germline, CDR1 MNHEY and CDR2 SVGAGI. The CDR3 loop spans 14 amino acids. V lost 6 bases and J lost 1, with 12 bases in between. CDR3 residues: CASSEDSLNYGYTF. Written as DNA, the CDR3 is TGTGCCAGCAGCGAGGACAGTCTTAACTATGGCTACACCTTC.

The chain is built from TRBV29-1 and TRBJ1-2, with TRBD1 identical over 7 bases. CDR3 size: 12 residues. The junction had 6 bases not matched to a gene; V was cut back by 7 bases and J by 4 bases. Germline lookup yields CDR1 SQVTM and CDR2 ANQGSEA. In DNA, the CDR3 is TGCAGCGCGCACAGGGGACTCTATGGCTACACCTTC. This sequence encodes CSAHRGLYGYTF. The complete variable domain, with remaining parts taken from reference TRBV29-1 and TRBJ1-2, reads SAVISQKPSRDICQRGTSLTIQCQVDSQVTMMFWYRQQPGQSLTLIATANQGSEATYESGFVIDKFPISRPNLTFSTLTVSNMSPEDSSIYLCSAHRGLYGYTFGSGTRLTVV.

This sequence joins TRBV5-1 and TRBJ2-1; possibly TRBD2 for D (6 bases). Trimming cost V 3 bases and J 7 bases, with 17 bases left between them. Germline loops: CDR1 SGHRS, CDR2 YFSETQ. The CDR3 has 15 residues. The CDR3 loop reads CASSSRESAGNEQFF. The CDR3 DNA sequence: TGCGCCAGCAGCTCCCGTGAGAGTGCGGGGAATGAGCAGTTCTTC.

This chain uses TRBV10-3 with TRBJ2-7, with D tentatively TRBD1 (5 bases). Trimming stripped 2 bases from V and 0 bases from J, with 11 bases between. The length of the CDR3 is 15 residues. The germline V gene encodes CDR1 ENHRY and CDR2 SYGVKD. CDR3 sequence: CAISEPQVGSYEQYF. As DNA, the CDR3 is TGTGCCATCAGTGAGCCACAGGTCGGCTCCTACGAGCAGTACTTC.

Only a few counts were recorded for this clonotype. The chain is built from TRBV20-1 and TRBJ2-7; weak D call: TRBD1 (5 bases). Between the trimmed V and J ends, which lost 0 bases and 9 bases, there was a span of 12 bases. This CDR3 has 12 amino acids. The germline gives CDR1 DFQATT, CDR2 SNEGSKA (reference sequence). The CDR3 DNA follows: TGCAGTGCTAGAGATCACGGCCAGGGGCAGTACTTC. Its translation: CSARDHGQGQYF.

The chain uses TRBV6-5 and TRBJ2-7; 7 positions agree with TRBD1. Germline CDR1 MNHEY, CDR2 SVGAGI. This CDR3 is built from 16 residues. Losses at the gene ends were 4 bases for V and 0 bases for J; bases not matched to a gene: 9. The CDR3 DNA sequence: TGTGCCAGCAGTTCAAGTCAGGGGGTTTCCTCCTACGAGCAGTACTTC. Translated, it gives CASSSSQGVSSYEQYF.

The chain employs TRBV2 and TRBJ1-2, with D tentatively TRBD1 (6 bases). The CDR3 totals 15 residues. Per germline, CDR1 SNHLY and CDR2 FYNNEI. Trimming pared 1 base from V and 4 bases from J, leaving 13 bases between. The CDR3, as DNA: TGTGCCAGCAGTGAAGAGGACAGCGGCGTCTATGGCTACACCTTC. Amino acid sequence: CASSEEDSGVYGYTF. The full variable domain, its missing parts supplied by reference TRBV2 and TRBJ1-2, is EPEVTQTPSHQVTQMGQEVILRCVPISNHLYFYWYRQILGQKVEFLVSFYNNEISEKSEIFDDQFSVERPDGSNFTLKIRSTKLEDSAMYFCASSEEDSGVYGYTFGSGTRLTVV.

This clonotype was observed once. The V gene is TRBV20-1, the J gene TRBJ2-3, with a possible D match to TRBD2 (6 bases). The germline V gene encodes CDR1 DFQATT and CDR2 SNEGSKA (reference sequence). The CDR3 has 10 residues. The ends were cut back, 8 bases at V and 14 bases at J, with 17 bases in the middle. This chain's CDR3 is CSFSSAQAYF. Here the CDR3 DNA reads TGCAGTTTCTCTAGCGCCCAAGCGTATTTT.

The CDR3 region has the DNA TGTGCCAGCAGAGATGGGACACTCAATGAGCAGTTCTTC. Its translation is CASRDGTLNEQFF. The V call is TRBV27, the J call TRBJ2-1, with D tentatively TRBD1 (6 bases). Looked up from germline, CDR1 is MNHEY and CDR2 is SMNVEV (reference sequence). The CDR3 is 13 amino acids. V was clipped by 6 bases and J by 6 bases, with 12 bases between them.

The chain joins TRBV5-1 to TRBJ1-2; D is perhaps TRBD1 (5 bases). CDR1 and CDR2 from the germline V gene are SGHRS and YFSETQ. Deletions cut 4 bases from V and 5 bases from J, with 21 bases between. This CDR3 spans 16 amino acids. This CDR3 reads CASSPGTGWAWYGYTF. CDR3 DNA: TGCGCCAGCAGCCCAGGGACCGGCTGGGCTTGGTATGGCTACACCTTC.

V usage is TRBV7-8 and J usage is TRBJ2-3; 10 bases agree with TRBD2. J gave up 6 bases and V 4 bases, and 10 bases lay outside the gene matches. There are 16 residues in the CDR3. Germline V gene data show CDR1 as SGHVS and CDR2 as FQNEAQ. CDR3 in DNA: TGTGCCAGCAGCTCCTTTAGCGGGGGGACCGGGGATACGCAGTATTTT. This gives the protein CASSSFSGGTGDTQYF.

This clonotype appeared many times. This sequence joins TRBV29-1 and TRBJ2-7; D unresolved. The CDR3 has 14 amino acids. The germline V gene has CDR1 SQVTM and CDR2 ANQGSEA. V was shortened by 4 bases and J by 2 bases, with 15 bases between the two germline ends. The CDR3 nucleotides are TGCAGCGTTGGTTCCGCCGGCTCCACCTACGAGCAGTACTTC. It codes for CSVGSAGSTYEQYF.

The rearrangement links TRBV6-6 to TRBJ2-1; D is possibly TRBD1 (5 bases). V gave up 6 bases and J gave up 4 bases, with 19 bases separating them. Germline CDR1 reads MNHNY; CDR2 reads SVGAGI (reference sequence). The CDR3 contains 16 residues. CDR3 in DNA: TGTGCCAGCAGATTGGTTGACAGAATATTTTACAATGAGCAGTTCTTC. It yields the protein CASRLVDRIFYNEQFF.